One and the same sample provided the 8 T cell receptor beta chains below, sequenced in a study of OX40 agonist ivuxolimab in advanced cancers. Only in-frame clones appear in the TCRdb table, and some are missing; sequencing was by immunoSEQ multiplex PCR. The sample contains roughly 64,000 clones, roughly four fifths of which appear only once. Sample: CD4+ or CD8+ T cells sorted from blood, taken in a trial of the OX40 agonist ivuxolimab. These receptors were collected from an adult with an advanced solid tumor such as melanoma, head and neck, liver or kidney cancer.

The rearrangement joins TRBV5-1 to TRBJ2-5; D is unclear. V lost 0 bases and J lost 5, with 5 bases in between. This CDR3 has 12 residues. Germline lookup yields CDR1 SGHRS and CDR2 YFSETQ. As DNA, the CDR3 is TGCGCCAGCAGCTTGGTGGGGGAGACCCAGTACTTC. Protein: CASSLVGETQYF.

This clone has just one count. V is TRBV2 and J is TRBJ2-6; a weak D match, TRBD2 (5 bases). V was trimmed by 7 bases and J by 1 base, leaving 17 bases between them. CDR1 SNHLY and CDR2 FYNNEI come from the germline V gene. The CDR3 loop spans 17 amino acids. The CDR3 loop reads CASKDNRPGSGANVLTF. CDR3 in DNA: TGTGCCAGCAAAGATAATCGCCCGGGATCTGGGGCCAACGTCCTGACTTTC.

V gene TRBV30 combines with J gene TRBJ1-2; 7 bases match TRBD1. CDR3 size: 13 residues. With 4 bases clipped from V and 6 bases from J, the junction kept 8 bases outside the gene matches. The germline V gene encodes CDR1 GTSNPN and CDR2 SVGIG (reference sequence). CDR3 DNA: TGTGCCTGGAATAATGACAGGGCGGATGGCTACACCTTC. Its protein is CAWNNDRADGYTF. The whole variable domain, remainder taken from reference TRBV30 and TRBJ1-2, is SQTIHQWPATLVQPVGSPLSLECTVEGTSNPNLYWYRQAAGRGLQLLFYSVGIGQISSEVPQNLSASRPQDRQFILSSKKLLLSDSGFYLCAWNNDRADGYTFGSGTRLTVV.

V and J are TRBV2 and TRBJ2-7, with a tentative D call TRBD2 (6 bases). The CDR3 runs to 13 residues. Trimming stripped 4 bases from V and 3 bases from J, with 10 bases between. The germline CDR1 and CDR2 sequences are SNHLY and FYNNEI. The CDR3 DNA sequence: TGTGCCAGCAGTGGCCCGGGGGACTACGAGCAGTACTTC. Translation gives CASSGPGDYEQYF.

There are a few counts of this clone. The chain is built from TRBV5-1 and TRBJ1-6, with D tentatively TRBD1 (6 bases). The germline V gene encodes CDR1 SGHRS and CDR2 YFSETQ. The CDR3 length is 16 residues. The ends were cut back, 1 base at V and 2 bases at J, with 10 bases in the middle. CDR3 DNA: TGCGCCAGCAGCTTGAGTGGACAGCCCTATAATTCACCCCTCCACTTT. It specifies CASSLSGQPYNSPLHF.

V gene TRBV5-4 combines with J gene TRBJ2-7, with a weak D call TRBD1 (5 bases). Germline CDR1 reads SGHNT; CDR2 reads YYREEE (reference sequence). V was clipped by 2 bases and J by 11 bases, with 26 bases between them. There are 16 residues in the CDR3. The CDR3 DNA reads TGTGCCAGCAGCTTACCAGGGAAGGCCGGTGGTATTGTCGAGTACTTC. It translates to CASSLPGKAGGIVEYF.

The V call is TRBV28, the J call TRBJ2-1, with TRBD2 matching 11 bases. The V gene's germline CDR1 is MDHEN and CDR2 SYDVKM. The CDR3 totals 15 residues. J gave up 6 bases and V 7 bases, and 8 bases lay outside the gene matches. The CDR3 here is CASKFSSGRANEQFF. CDR3 DNA sequence: TGTGCCAGCAAGTTTAGTAGCGGGAGGGCCAATGAGCAGTTCTTC.

The chain is built from TRBV15 and TRBJ2-1, with D hard to call. The CDR3 is 12 amino acids. Per the germline V gene, CDR1 is LNHNV and CDR2 is YYDKDF (reference sequence). V was cut by 0 bases and J by 11 bases, with 8 bases left in between. CDR3 nucleotide sequence: TGTGCCACCAGCAGAGATCTAGGGCAGCAGTTCTTC. It translates to CATSRDLGQQFF.